This T cell receptor (beta chain) came from a study of blood T cell repertoires in COVID-19. In the study overall: Samples representing acute and convalescent COVID-19 were sourced from the United States, Italy and Spain.

How the authors handled the data: Amplification of reference gene primers was used by the study to estimate nucleated cell counts. TCRdb's copy holds only in-frame clones and misses some; the assay was immunoSEQ multiplex PCR. The V and J calls and clone size come from that table; D and trimming were worked out from the DNA. The sample lists about 270,000 clones, 70% to 90% occurring once. Enrolled through a virtual design, the participants were between about 18 and 89 years of age and came from around 25 US areas. Cohort placement rested on clinical history that participants reported themselves. The CDR3 runs to 16 residues.

This clonotype originated in a woman under 40 with acute COVID-19. The V call is TRBV21-1, the J call TRBJ2-7; TRBD2, as called in the table, went unchecked against the DNA. TRBV21-1 is shown as a pseudogene. The sample taken for sequencing was PBMCs or T cells enriched from blood (not recorded which). The CDR3 protein is CASSPRTSGSGYEQYF. CDR3 in DNA: TGTGCCAGCAGCCCGCGGACTAGCGGGAGTGGCTACGAGCAGTACTTC.